This T cell receptor (gamma chain) appears in the sequencing data of a study of gamma delta lymphoproliferative disorders and STAT genes. PBMCs from patients and controls supplied the genomic DNA for sequencing. The CDR3 is 16 residues long. Trimming took 0 bases from V and 3 from J; bases not matched to a gene: 7. Germline loops: CDR1 EGSTGY, CDR2 YDSYTSSV. By share of the sample, this clone is medium-sized. TCRdb ran CATT on the multiplex PCR reads. The profile shows a few thousand gamma-chain clones, around 7.8% of them singletons. This clonotype was sampled from a human donor in good health. The specimen sequenced was blood. The genes are TRGV4 and TRGJP1. Here the J gene was assigned by germline matching of the DNA, as TCRdb has none. The CDR3 bases are TGTGCCACCTGGGATGGGCCGGAGGCCACTGGTTGGTTCAAGATATTT. Translating it yields CATWDGPEATGWFKIF.